This T cell receptor (beta chain) was recovered during a study of cytomegalovirus exposure and HLA in healthy donors. Findings and limits, study-wide: Further analysis was carried out later, and it showed several of the most significant clusters appearing linked to common viral pathogens.

About this clone: Its matching antigen is unknown.

13 Jbeta primers and 60 Vbeta primers were used for the PCR. Libraries were prepared by immunoSEQ multiplex PCR; TCRdb keeps only in-frame clonotypes and omits some of them. The listing records 56,000 or so clones. V shed 0 bases and J 0 bases; nucleotides not matched to a gene: 1. The CDR3 has 16 amino acids. CDR1 and CDR2 from the germline V gene are MRHNA and SNTAGT. The sample was PBMCs. This receptor was obtained from a middle-aged man in good health and CMV-seropositive. V gene TRBV6-4 combines with J gene TRBJ2-3, with TRBD2 identical over 9 bases. The CDR3 loop reads CASSDSAGGSTDTQYF. In DNA form, the CDR3 reads TGTGCCAGCAGTGACTCAGCGGGAGGTAGCACAGATACGCAGTATTTT.